This T cell receptor (beta chain) appears in the sequencing data of a study of blood T cell repertoires in COVID-19. Turning to the study itself: Acute and convalescent COVID-19 samples came from the United States, Italy and Spain. Sources were T cells, B-cell-depleted T cells, or PBMCs; the material itself was cDNA or gDNA.

This CDR3 has 15 residues. In germline, CDR1 is MNHEY, CDR2 SMNVEV (reference sequence). The J segment lost 9 bases and the V segment lost 3 bases, leaving 7 bases of the junction unmatched. This clone has just a few counts. Original processing notes: Reference gene primers were amplified, and this amplification served to estimate nucleated cell counts. Only in-frame clones appear in the TCRdb table, and some are missing; sequencing was by immunoSEQ multiplex PCR. V and J calls and clone size follow that table, whereas D and trimming were derived from the DNA. Among under 250,000 clones listed, approximately 84% were seen once.

The TCR was taken from a woman between 50 and 59 years old with active or convalescent COVID-19. The V gene is TRBV27, the J gene TRBJ1-6, with 8 bases matching TRBD1. The source material was peripheral blood. Here the CDR3 reads CASSLRNRGFSPLHF. CDR3 nucleotide sequence: TGTGCCAGCAGTTTGAGGAACAGGGGGTTTTCACCCCTCCACTTT.